Sequencing of this T cell receptor beta chain was carried out in a study of blood T cell repertoires in COVID-19. In the original workflow: Counts of nucleated cells, estimated from reference gene primer amplification, were obtained. Sequencing used immunoSEQ multiplex PCR; TCRdb keeps in-frame clones, though not all of them. The DNA gave D and trimming, while V, J and clone size come from that table. Of under 250,000 clones in the sample, more than 85% are singletons; the top ten hold over 0.75%. After removal of 5 bases from V and 4 bases from J, the junction contained 8 bases not matched to a gene. This CDR3 has 15 residues. Germline CDR1 is MDHEN and CDR2 is SYDVKM.

The receptor was isolated from a man aged 55 to 69 with COVID-19, enrolled during active disease. Input material: peripheral blood. The V and J genes are TRBV28 and TRBJ2-7; 10 bases align to TRBD2. The CDR3 reads CASSGSSGGRYEQYF. The CDR3 DNA reads as TGTGCCAGCAGTGGGTCTAGCGGGGGCAGATACGAGCAGTACTTC.